This T cell receptor beta chain was captured in a study of CD8 T cells in ankylosing spondylitis. Broader study findings: Researchers reportedly found disease-linked clones significantly enriched in matched ankylosing spondylitis synovial fluid.

Generation of TCR beta libraries employed quantitative 5'-RACE incorporating molecular barcodes. TCRdb recomputed calls from the 5' RACE reads with MiXCR, one row per CDR3 protein. The data contain 150,000 to 200,000 distinct CDR3 sequences, roughly 31% of them singletons. The table lists this clonotype with many counts. Antigen specificity is unknown. The receptor's source is a male donor with ankylosing spondylitis. The specimen sequenced was synovial fluid, either unsorted or a sorted T cell fraction (not recorded which).

The CDR3 nucleotides are TGTGCCAGCAGTTTTAGGGGGAGTAGAGGGGAGACAGATACGCAGTATTTT. The encoded protein is CASSFRGSRGETDTQYF. This sequence joins TRBV28 and TRBJ2-3; weak D call: TRBD1 (6 bases). This CDR3 is 17 amino acids long. V was trimmed by 3 bases and J by 3 bases, leaving 19 bases between them. CDR1 and CDR2 (germline): MDHEN, SYDVKM.